This T cell receptor beta chain came from a study of identical twins. Study findings and constraints: The more abundant beta clonotypes in cord blood had fewer insertions, and memory repertoires did not show this.

A remark on this clonotype: Its antigen remains unknown.

Everyone who gave samples was a healthy Caucasian. CDR3 size: 13 residues. Trimming took 5 bases from V and 7 from J, leaving 11 bases between them. Germline V CDR1 and CDR2: MDHEN, SYDVKM. Unique molecular identifiers were present on the cDNA, and a universal primer site came from template switching. TCRdb recomputed calls from the 5' RACE reads with MiXCR, one row per CDR3 protein. The sample lists 1,800,000 or so distinct CDR3 sequences, roughly a third seen once, with about 0.25% in the top ten. The clonotype originates from a newborn girl in good health. Sequenced sample: cord blood. The V gene is TRBV28, the J gene TRBJ1-4, with D tentatively TRBD1 (5 bases). The CDR3 spells CASSSAQGEKLFF. The CDR3 DNA reads as TGTGCCAGCAGTAGCGCTCAGGGTGAAAAACTGTTTTTT.